This TCR beta chain originates from a study of blood T cell repertoires in COVID-19. For the study at large: Samples taken during acute and convalescent COVID-19 were collected in the United States, Italy and Spain.

TCRdb's table, derived via immunoSEQ multiplex PCR, lists solely in-frame clones and lacks some. The sample gives 200,000 to 250,000 clones, about 87% of which show up once; 2.6% is in the top ten. Those who participated ranged in age from roughly 18 to 100 years and resided in about two dozen US areas. Membership in each cohort depended on participant-reported clinical history. Either two negative PCRs, clearance, or symptom resolution qualified Cohort 3 donors as recovered. This CDR3 region has 12 residues. CDR1 and CDR2 (germline): MNHEY, SVGAGI. V was pared by 7 bases and J by 3 bases, with 7 bases between.

The gene calls are TRBV6-5 and TRBJ1-5; TRBD1 might be the D (5 bases). The sequenced material came from PBMCs or T cells enriched from blood (not recorded which). The sequence was obtained from a woman aged 25-40 years who had recovered from COVID-19. CDR3 in DNA: TGTGCCAGCAAGACAGTCAATCAGCCCCAGCATTTT. Translation: CASKTVNQPQHF.